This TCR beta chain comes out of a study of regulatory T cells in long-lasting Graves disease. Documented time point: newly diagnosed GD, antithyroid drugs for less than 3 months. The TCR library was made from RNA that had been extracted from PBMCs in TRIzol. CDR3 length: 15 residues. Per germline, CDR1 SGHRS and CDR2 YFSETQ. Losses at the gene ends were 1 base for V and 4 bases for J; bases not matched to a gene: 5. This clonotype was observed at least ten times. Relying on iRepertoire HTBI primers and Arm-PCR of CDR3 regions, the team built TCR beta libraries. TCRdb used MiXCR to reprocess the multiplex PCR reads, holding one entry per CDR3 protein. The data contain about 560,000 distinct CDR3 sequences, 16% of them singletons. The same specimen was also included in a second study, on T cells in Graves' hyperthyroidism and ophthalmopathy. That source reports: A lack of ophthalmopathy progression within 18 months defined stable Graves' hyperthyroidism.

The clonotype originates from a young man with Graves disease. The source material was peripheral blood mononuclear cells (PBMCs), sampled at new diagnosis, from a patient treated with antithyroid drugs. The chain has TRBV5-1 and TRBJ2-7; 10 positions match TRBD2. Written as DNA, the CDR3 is TGCGCCAGCAGCTTGACTAGCGGGGTTCAGTACGAGCAGTACTTC. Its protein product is CASSLTSGVQYEQYF.